This T cell receptor beta chain is from a study of cytotoxic CD8 clonotypes in ibrutinib-treated CLL. Generated by immunoSEQ multiplex PCR, the TCRdb table keeps only in-frame clones and is missing some. In the table there are more than 110,000 clones, around 90% of which are singletons. V lost 4 bases to trimming and J lost 5 bases, with 10 bases between them. This CDR3 is 13 amino acids long. CDR1 and CDR2 from the germline V gene are MDHEN and SYDVKM. The source is a human donor with chronic lymphocytic leukemia. The sample in question was PBMCs, obtained after 12 months of ibrutinib treatment. This chain links TRBV28 with TRBJ2-3; D might be TRBD1 (6 bases). CDR3 region: CASSSNREDTQYF. CDR3 DNA sequence: TGTGCCAGCAGTTCAAACAGGGAAGATACGCAGTATTTT.